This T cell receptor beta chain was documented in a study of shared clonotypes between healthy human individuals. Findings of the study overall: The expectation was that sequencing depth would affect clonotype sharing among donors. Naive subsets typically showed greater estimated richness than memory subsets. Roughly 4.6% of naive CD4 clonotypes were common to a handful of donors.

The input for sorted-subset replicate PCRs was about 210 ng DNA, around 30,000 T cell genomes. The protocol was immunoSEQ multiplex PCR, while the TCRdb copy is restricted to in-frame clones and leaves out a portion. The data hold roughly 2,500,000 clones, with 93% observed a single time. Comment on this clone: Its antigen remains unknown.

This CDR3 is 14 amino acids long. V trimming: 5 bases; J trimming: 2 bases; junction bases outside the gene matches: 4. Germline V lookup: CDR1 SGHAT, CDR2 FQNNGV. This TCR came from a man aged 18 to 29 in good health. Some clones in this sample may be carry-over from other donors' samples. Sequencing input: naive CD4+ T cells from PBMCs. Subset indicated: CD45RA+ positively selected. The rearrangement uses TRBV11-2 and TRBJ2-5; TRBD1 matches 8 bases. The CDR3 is CASSTRQGQETQYF. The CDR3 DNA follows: TGTGCCAGCAGCACGCGACAGGGGCAAGAGACCCAGTACTTC. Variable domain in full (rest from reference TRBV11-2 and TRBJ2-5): EAGVAQSPRYKIIEKRQSVAFWCNPISGHATLYWYQQILGQGPKLLIQFQNNGVVDDSQLPKDRFSAERLKGVDSTLKIQPAKLEDSAVYLCASSTRQGQETQYFGPGTRLLVL.